These T cell receptor beta chains were read from a single sample in a study of blood T cell repertoires in COVID-19. Here immunoSEQ multiplex PCR was the method, and the copy in TCRdb shows in-frame clones only, minus some. Of roughly 110,000 clones listed, less than 85% are singletons. The sequenced material came from peripheral blood. The source of these receptors is a woman aged 55-70 years with acute or convalescent COVID-19. Both conserved end residues are part of each CDR3. A D gene is named only where the DNA matches it firmly. The size of a clone is reported for some rows only, either as once, few or many, or as a class for expanded clones.

abundance | j_gene | d_gene | v_gene | CDR3aa | CDR3nt
- | TRBJ1-4 | - | TRBV30 | CARREGFANEKLFF | TGTGCCCGCCGGGAGGGGTTTGCTAATGAAAAACTGTTTTTT
- | TRBJ1-6 | TRBD1 | TRBV19 | CASSLTGGSDSPLHF | TGTGCCAGTAGTTTGACAGGGGGCTCGGATTCACCCCTCCACTTT
- | TRBJ2-1 | TRBD1 | TRBV19 | CASSTSAGTGDYNEQFF | TGTGCCAGTAGTACAAGTGCCGGGACAGGGGATTACAATGAGCAGTTCTTC
once | TRBJ1-2 | - | TRBV19 | CASSISTGNYGYTF | TGTGCCAGTAGTATATCCACAGGAAACTATGGCTACACCTTC
- | TRBJ2-7 | - | TRBV5-1 | CASSLDGGSSYEQYF | TGCGCCAGCAGCTTGGATGGAGGGTCGTCCTACGAGCAGTACTTC
- | TRBJ1-5 | - | TRBV6-5 | CASSPGNQPQHF | TGTGCCAGCAGTCCAGGGAATCAGCCCCAGCATTTT
- | TRBJ2-7 | TRBD1 | TRBV10-3 | CAIRDRGYEQYF | TGTGCCATCCGGGACAGGGGCTACGAGCAGTACTTC
- | TRBJ2-3 | - | TRBV27 | CATSGVGSTDTQYF | TGTGCCACCTCGGGGGTCGGGAGCACAGATACGCAGTATTTT
few | TRBJ1-1 | TRBD1 | TRBV9 | CASSVGQGAKTEAFF | TGTGCCAGCAGCGTTGGACAGGGGGCTAAAACTGAAGCTTTCTTT
few | TRBJ2-7 | TRBD2 | TRBV5-1 | CASSLTGLAAYEQYF | TGCGCCAGCAGCTTGACGGGACTAGCGGCTTACGAGCAGTACTTC
once | TRBJ1-1 | - | TRBV5-1 | CASSKPEGFTEAFF | TGCGCCAGCAGCAAACCCGAGGGCTTCACTGAAGCTTTCTTT
many | TRBJ1-2 | TRBD1 | TRBV6-5 | CASRSTGGSGYGYTF | TGTGCCAGCAGATCTACAGGGGGGTCGGGCTATGGCTACACCTTC
- | TRBJ2-7 | TRBD1 | TRBV27 | CASRRQGAPHEQYF | TGTGCCAGCAGAAGACAGGGGGCACCCCACGAGCAGTACTTC
- | TRBJ2-7 | TRBD2 | TRBV6-2/TRBV6-3 | CASSYGTSGGIEQYF | TGTGCCAGCAGTTACGGGACTAGCGGGGGAATCGAGCAGTACTTC
once | TRBJ1-4 | - | TRBV5-1 | CASSYNYEKLFF | TGCGCCAGCAGCTATAATTATGAAAAACTGTTTTTT
- | TRBJ1-4 | TRBD1 | TRBV5-1 | CASRPGTERNEKLFF | TGCGCCAGCAGACCCGGGACAGAAAGAAATGAAAAACTGTTTTTT
- | TRBJ2-4 | - | TRBV7-8 | CASSRVQGTKNIQYF | TGTGCCAGCAGCCGGGTGCAGGGTACGAAAAACATTCAGTACTTC
- | TRBJ1-2 | TRBD1 | TRBV5-5 | CASSLRTGEGYTF | TGTGCCAGCAGCCTCCGGACAGGGGAAGGCTACACCTTC
- | TRBJ1-1 | - | TRBV10-3 | CAIGGRNTEAFF | TGTGCCATAGGAGGGAGGAACACTGAAGCTTTCTTT
once | TRBJ2-1 | TRBD1 | TRBV6-1 | CASSENIRGTGDEQFF | TGTGCCAGCAGTGAAAATATACGGGGGACAGGGGATGAGCAGTTCTTC
- | TRBJ1-1 | - | TRBV9 | CASSVTANTEAFF | TGTGCCAGCAGCGTGACAGCGAACACTGAAGCTTTCTTT
- | TRBJ2-3 | TRBD2 | TRBV7-9 | CASSLVRSSGKDTQYF | TGTGCCAGCAGCTTAGTTAGGTCTAGCGGGAAGGATACGCAGTATTTT
- | TRBJ2-1 | - | TRBV30 | CAWSLDHASYNEQFF | TGTGCCTGGAGCCTAGACCATGCCTCCTACAATGAGCAGTTCTTC
- | TRBJ1-4 | - | TRBV7-9 | CASSLAAGVEKLFF | TGTGCCAGCAGCTTAGCGGCAGGGGTGGAAAAACTGTTTTTT
- | TRBJ1-6 | TRBD1 | TRBV28 | CATLDRAYSPLHF | TGTGCCACCCTCGACAGGGCCTATTCACCCCTCCACTTT
- | TRBJ1-1 | - | TRBV21-1 | CASSTRGHGFEAFF | TGTGCCAGCAGCACCCGGGGTCACGGATTTGAAGCTTTCTTT
- | TRBJ1-4 | - | TRBV19 | CASSRATNEKLFF | TGTGCCAGTAGCCGGGCAACTAATGAAAAACTGTTTTTT
- | TRBJ2-5 | TRBD1 | TRBV5-1 | CASSSTGGGETQYF | TGCGCCAGCAGCTCGACAGGGGGTGGAGAGACCCAGTACTTC
- | TRBJ2-7 | TRBD2 | TRBV27 | CASSRGGLGEQYF | TGTGCCAGCAGCCGGGGGGGGTTGGGCGAGCAGTACTTC
- | TRBJ2-3 | - | TRBV7-3 | CASSTQGSPDTQYF | TGTGCCAGCAGCACACAGGGTAGCCCAGATACGCAGTATTTT
- | TRBJ2-3 | TRBD1 | TRBV2 | CASRGQSTDTQYF | TGTGCCAGCCGGGGACAGTCGACAGATACGCAGTATTTT
- | TRBJ2-4 | TRBD1 | TRBV2 | CASTQGVAKNIQYF | TGTGCCAGCACGCAGGGGGTGGCCAAAAACATTCAGTACTTC
- | TRBJ1-6 | TRBD1 | TRBV6-6 | CASRFDRGLSPLHF | TGTGCCAGCAGGTTCGACAGGGGGCTGTCACCCCTCCACTTT